Each of the 30 T cell receptor beta chains below was sequenced from the same sample in a study of cytomegalovirus exposure and HLA in healthy donors. The PCR made use of 60 Vbeta and 13 Jbeta primers. Data came from immunoSEQ multiplex PCR; TCRdb stores just in-frame clones and leaves some out. Of 90,000 to 150,000 clones in the sample, 63% are singletons; the top ten hold over 8%. Sequenced material: PBMCs. These receptors all stem from a man aged 35-49 years in good health and CMV-seropositive.

V gene TRBV7-9 combines with J gene TRBJ1-4; TRBD1 aligns across 8 bases. With 1 base clipped from V and 2 bases from J, the junction kept 9 bases outside the gene matches. Germline CDR1 SEHNR, CDR2 FQNEAQ (reference sequence). This CDR3 is 18 amino acids long. The CDR3 reads CASSLVPQGVVTNEKLFF. The CDR3 nucleotides read TGTGCCAGCAGCTTAGTTCCACAGGGGGTAGTCACTAATGAAAAACTGTTTTTT. The entire variable domain, with the rest obtained from reference TRBV7-9 and TRBJ1-4, is as follows: DTGVSQNPRHKITKRGQNVTFRCDPISEHNRLYWYRQTLGQGPEFLTYFQNEAQLEKSRLLSDRFSAERPKGSFSTLEIQRTEQGDSAMYLCASSLVPQGVVTNEKLFFGSGTQLSVL.

This chain joins TRBV2 and TRBJ2-5, with 7 bases identical to TRBD2. In germline, CDR1 is SNHLY, CDR2 FYNNEI. The V gene end was trimmed by 7 bases and the J gene end by 0 bases; junction bases not matched to a gene: 2. CDR3 size: 13 residues. CDR3 sequence reads: CASNSGYQETQYF. CDR3 DNA: TGTGCCAGCAATAGCGGGTACCAAGAGACCCAGTACTTC.

The rearrangement joins TRBV27 to TRBJ2-2; TRBD2 matches 12 bases. The CDR3 consists of 14 residues. Germline lookup yields CDR1 MNHEY and CDR2 SMNVEV (reference sequence). V was pared by 10 bases and J by 7 bases, with 7 bases of the junction left unmatched. The CDR3 protein is CAIRLAGEYGELFF. CDR3 coding DNA: TGTGCCATCAGACTAGCGGGAGAGTACGGGGAGCTGTTTTTT.

The chain employs TRBV6-5 and TRBJ2-2, with 7 bases aligning to TRBD1. The CDR3 covers 16 residues. V was pared by 2 bases and J by 5 bases, with 8 bases of the junction left unmatched. The V gene's germline CDR1 is MNHEY and CDR2 SVGAGI. The CDR3 DNA is TGTGCCAGCAGTTACGCAGGGGGTACTAGGACCGGGGAGCTGTTTTTT. Translated: CASSYAGGTRTGELFF.

V gene TRBV28 combines with J gene TRBJ1-2, with D tentatively TRBD1 (5 bases). Germline V gives CDR1 MDHEN, CDR2 SYDVKM. Trimming cost V 6 bases and J 1 base, with 9 bases left between them. The CDR3 is 13 residues long. DNA for the CDR3: TGTGCCAGCAGCCTACAGGTTAACTATGGCTACACCTTC. Its translation is CASSLQVNYGYTF.

The rearrangement uses TRBV4-1 and TRBJ2-5, with TRBD2 matching over 8 bases. V lost 1 base, J lost 5 bases, and 6 bases stayed unmatched. Germline lookup yields CDR1 MGHRA and CDR2 YSYEKL. CDR3 length: 15 residues. CDR3 bases: TGCGCCAGCAGCCAAGGGTCCAGCGGGAGTGAGACCCAGTACTTC. Translating it yields CASSQGSSGSETQYF.

The CDR3 DNA sequence: TGTGCCAGCAGCTCCTGGGACAGGGGTCAAGAGCAGTACTTC. Its protein product is CASSSWDRGQEQYF. V gene TRBV7-9 combines with J gene TRBJ2-7; 10 bases are a match to TRBD1. The CDR3 is 14 amino acids. Germline values: CDR1 SEHNR, CDR2 FQNEAQ (reference sequence). Germline trimming cut 4 bases from V and 7 bases from J; bases unmatched to any gene: 7.

This clone was observed a single time. V usage is TRBV27 and J usage is TRBJ1-1, with D maybe TRBD1 (6 bases). Looked up from germline, CDR1 is MNHEY and CDR2 is SMNVEV (reference sequence). V was trimmed by 6 bases and J by 2 bases, leaving 16 bases between them. The length of the CDR3 is 15 residues. In DNA, the CDR3 is TGTGCCAGCAGATACGACTACAGGGCCAACACTGAAGCTTTCTTT. Translated: CASRYDYRANTEAFF.

The table lists this clone with a few counts. The chain has TRBV2 and TRBJ1-4, with TRBD1 identical over 8 bases. Per the germline V gene, CDR1 is SNHLY and CDR2 is FYNNEI. This CDR3 is built from 13 residues. V was clipped by 4 bases and J by 8 bases; unmatched bases: 3. The CDR3 DNA sequence: TGTGCCAGCAGTGGACAGGGGATGGAAAAACTGTTTTTT. Amino acid sequence: CASSGQGMEKLFF.

This clone was counted a single time. The J gene is TRBJ2-1, the V gene TRBV7-3; 8 bases agree with TRBD2. V lost 5 bases and J lost 5; bases outside the gene matches: 8. The germline V gene encodes CDR1 SGHTA and CDR2 FQGTGA. The CDR3 contains 15 residues. In nucleotides, the CDR3 is TGTGCCAGCAGCCGGTTGACTAGCGTAAACAATGAGCAGTTCTTC. As protein: CASSRLTSVNNEQFF.

In this sample, this clone turned up a few times. V is TRBV5-4 and J is TRBJ1-2; 11 bases agree with TRBD1. The CDR3 runs 15 residues. V dropped 2 bases and J dropped 5; count of bases not matched to a gene: 5. Germline CDR1 and CDR2: SGHNT and YYREEE (reference sequence). CDR3 in DNA: TGTGCCAGCAGCTTCCGCTGGGACAGGGGGTATGGCTACACCTTC. It codes for CASSFRWDRGYGYTF.

The chain couples TRBV12-5 to TRBJ2-7, with no clear D. Trimming shortened V by 6 bases and J by 3 bases, and 9 bases separated the two germline ends. This CDR3 contains 12 residues. Germline CDR1 is LGHNT and CDR2 is FRNRAP. The CDR3 region is CASGPTFYEQYF. The CDR3 nucleotides read TGTGCTAGTGGCCCGACTTTCTACGAGCAGTACTTC.

The chain uses TRBV10-3 and TRBJ1-5, with D unclear. CDR3 length: 13 amino acids. V gave up 11 bases and J gave up 3 bases, with 14 bases separating them. Germline V gene lookup returns CDR1 ENHRY and CDR2 SYGVKD. CDR3 DNA sequence: TGTGCCTCGGGGATAGACACCAATCAGCCCCAGCATTTT. This gives the protein CASGIDTNQPQHF.

This sequence joins TRBV5-4 and TRBJ2-7; 8 bases fit TRBD2. This CDR3 contains 16 residues. V gave up 2 bases and J gave up 5 bases; unmatched junction bases: 12. Germline V lookup: CDR1 SGHNT, CDR2 YYREEE (reference sequence). The DNA for the CDR3 is TGTGCCAGCAGCTTTGACCAGCGGACTAGCTATGACGAGCAGTACTTC. Protein sequence: CASSFDQRTSYDEQYF.

The gene calls are TRBV5-4 and TRBJ2-3; D is possibly TRBD2 (6 bases). From germline, CDR1 is SGHNT and CDR2 YYREEE (reference sequence). The CDR3 runs to 15 residues. V dropped 0 bases and J dropped 2 bases, with 10 bases sitting between them. CDR3 in amino acids: CASSLGGGFTDTQYF. The CDR3, as DNA: TGTGCCAGCAGCTTGGGTGGGGGGTTCACAGATACGCAGTATTTT.

V and J are TRBV27 and TRBJ2-7, with D uncertain. Germline lookup yields CDR1 MNHEY and CDR2 SMNVEV (reference sequence). The CDR3 totals 13 residues. The germline V and J ends were trimmed by 3 bases and 3 bases, with 9 bases remaining between them. The CDR3 coding sequence is TGTGCCAGCAGTTTTAGAACTAACTACGAGCAGTACTTC. Its translation is CASSFRTNYEQYF.

The V and J genes are TRBV6-1 and TRBJ2-5, with D possibly matching TRBD2 (6 bases). The CDR3 spans 13 residues. CDR1 is MNHNS, CDR2 SASEGT, per germline. Trimming removed 4 bases from V and 1 base from J, with 7 bases in between. CDR3 bases: TGTGCCAGCAGTGTAGCGGCCCAAGAGACCCAGTACTTC. Protein: CASSVAAQETQYF.

V and J are TRBV6-1 and TRBJ1-3; 8 positions agree with TRBD1. CDR3 length: 15 amino acids. Germline V gene lookup returns CDR1 MNHNS and CDR2 SASEGT. The V and J ends lost 6 bases and 4 bases, in that order; junction bases with no gene match: 8. The CDR3 is CASSPGQGTGNTIYF. The CDR3 DNA reads TGTGCCAGCAGCCCCGGACAGGGAACAGGAAACACCATATATTTT.

The chain links TRBV18 to TRBJ1-2; TRBD1 agrees at 7 bases. The V segment lost 4 bases and the J segment 4 bases; nucleotides outside the gene matches: 6. The germline CDR1 and CDR2 sequences are KGHSH and LQKENI. The CDR3 is 14 amino acids. This chain's CDR3 is CASSQGDSFYGYTF. The CDR3 DNA reads TGTGCCAGCTCACAGGGGGACAGCTTCTATGGCTACACCTTC.

The chain uses TRBV27 and TRBJ2-1; 9 nucleotides line up with TRBD2. Germline CDR1 is MNHEY and CDR2 is SMNVEV (reference sequence). Germline trimming cut 7 bases from V and 7 bases from J; bases unmatched to any gene: 11. The CDR3 covers 15 residues. The CDR3 here is CASTPRSGRWNEQFF. The CDR3 nucleotides read TGTGCCAGCACCCCCAGGAGCGGGAGGTGGAATGAGCAGTTCTTC.

The gene calls are TRBV11-2 and TRBJ2-7, with 9 nucleotides matching TRBD1. Unmatched junction bases numbered 10, after V lost 5 bases and J lost 2 bases. From germline, CDR1 is SGHAT and CDR2 FQNNGV. The CDR3 is made up of 16 amino acids. The DNA of the CDR3 is TGTGCCAGCAGCCATACAGGGGGCATTATTACCTACGAGCAGTACTTC. Translating it yields CASSHTGGIITYEQYF. The full variable domain, in which reference TRBV11-2 and TRBJ2-7 provide the parts outside the CDR3, is EAGVAQSPRYKIIEKRQSVAFWCNPISGHATLYWYQQILGQGPKLLIQFQNNGVVDDSQLPKDRFSAERLKGVDSTLKIQPAKLEDSAVYLCASSHTGGIITYEQYFGPGTRLTVT.

DNA for the CDR3: TGTGCCTGGACTAGCGGCAGCACAGATACGCAGTATTTT. Its protein product is CAWTSGSTDTQYF. The chain joins TRBV30 to TRBJ2-3; TRBD2 aligns across 7 bases. Losses at the gene ends were 4 bases for V and 0 bases for J; bases not matched to a gene: 1. The CDR3 is 13 residues long. Germline-derived CDR1 and CDR2 are GTSNPN and SVGIG (reference sequence).

The chain is built from TRBV7-2 and TRBJ2-7, with 9 bases matching TRBD2. After removal of 5 bases from V and 0 bases from J, the junction contained 5 bases not matched to a gene. This CDR3 has 15 residues. CDR1 is SGHTA and CDR2 is FQGNSA in the germline V gene. CDR3 nucleotide sequence: TGTGCCAGCAGCCGGAGTAGCGGGAGCTCCTACGAGCAGTACTTC. Its protein is CASSRSSGSSYEQYF.

The chain employs TRBV10-3 and TRBJ1-1, with a possible D match to TRBD1 (6 bases). This CDR3 is 14 amino acids long. Trimming took off 6 bases at V and 0 bases at J, with 11 bases between the two ends. Germline CDR1 ENHRY, CDR2 SYGVKD. DNA of the CDR3: TGTGCCATCAGCTGGACAGAGATGAACACTGAAGCTTTCTTT. Its translation: CAISWTEMNTEAFF.

This chain uses TRBV11-2 with TRBJ2-1; 8 bases match TRBD2. This CDR3 comprises 13 residues. Germline lookup yields CDR1 SGHAT and CDR2 FQNNGV. V lost 4 bases to trimming and J lost 6 bases; unmatched junction nucleotides: 2. Here the CDR3 reads CASSSTSGNEQFF. The CDR3 DNA is TGTGCCAGCAGCTCTACTAGCGGCAATGAGCAGTTCTTC. Based on the CDR3 plus reference TRBV11-2 and TRBJ2-1, the full variable domain is EAGVAQSPRYKIIEKRQSVAFWCNPISGHATLYWYQQILGQGPKLLIQFQNNGVVDDSQLPKDRFSAERLKGVDSTLKIQPAKLEDSAVYLCASSSTSGNEQFFGPGTRLTVL.

Here the CDR3 DNA reads TGTGCCATCCGATCGGGAGAAGTGTACGAGCAGTACTTC. Amino acid sequence: CAIRSGEVYEQYF. The genes are TRBV10-3 and TRBJ2-7; D might be TRBD2 (6 bases). V gave up 8 bases and J gave up 4 bases, with 15 bases separating them. The length of the CDR3 is 13 residues. The germline gives CDR1 ENHRY, CDR2 SYGVKD.

The chain uses TRBV5-5 and TRBJ2-1; 8 bases match TRBD2. Germline CDR1 and CDR2: SGHKS and YYEKEE (reference sequence). This CDR3 has 13 amino acids. The ends lost 2 bases at V and 10 bases at J; junction bases unmatched: 5. The CDR3: CASSFWTSSEQFF. CDR3 bases: TGTGCCAGCAGCTTTTGGACTAGCAGCGAGCAGTTCTTC.

This clone occurred once. The V call is TRBV4-1, the J call TRBJ2-3; maybe TRBD2 (6 bases). Germline-derived CDR1 and CDR2 are MGHRA and YSYEKL. With 0 bases removed from V and 2 bases from J, the gap between germline ends came to 15 bases. The length of the CDR3 is 17 residues. In DNA, the CDR3 is TGCGCCAGCAGCCAAGATCCGGAGGGCAGTACCACAGATACGCAGTATTTT. Translation: CASSQDPEGSTTDTQYF.

The chain employs TRBV6-1 and TRBJ1-5; D is ambiguous. The germline V and J ends were trimmed by 0 bases and 0 bases, with 9 bases remaining between them. Per germline, CDR1 MNHNS and CDR2 SASEGT. This CDR3 region has 16 residues. CDR3 sequence reads: CASSEASGYSNQPQHF. DNA for the CDR3: TGTGCCAGCAGTGAAGCGTCAGGTTATAGCAATCAGCCCCAGCATTTT.

This clone was counted once. This chain links TRBV6-6 with TRBJ1-2; 10 bases are a match to TRBD1. The CDR3 consists of 14 residues. V lost 6 bases, J lost 3 bases, and 4 bases stayed unmatched. Germline V lookup: CDR1 MNHNY, CDR2 SVGAGI (reference sequence). In nucleotides, the CDR3 is TGTGCCAGCAGCCAGACAGGGGGCGACTATGGCTACACCTTC. Translation: CASSQTGGDYGYTF.